The 5 T cell receptor beta chains given below trace back to one sample, sequenced in a study of T cell responses to AZD1222 COVID-19 vaccine. Repertoires were generated with immunoSEQ multiplex PCR, while TCRdb's copy carries only in-frame clones and drops some. The sample comprises 95,000 to 150,000 clones, around 91% of which are singletons, and 1.5% to 2% rests with the top ten. Sequenced material: peripheral blood, taken on day 0 of AZD1222 vaccination. The receptor source for this set is an adult in good health.

This clone has only one observation. The V call is TRBV5-4, the J call TRBJ1-2, with D unresolved. The CDR3 contains 14 residues. Deletions cut 2 bases from V and 2 bases from J, with 10 bases between. Germline CDR1 is SGHNT and CDR2 is YYREEE (reference sequence). CDR3 sequence reads: CASSFRTLNYGYTF. CDR3 bases: TGTGCCAGCAGCTTTCGAACGTTAAACTATGGCTACACCTTC. Full variable domain (outside the CDR3, taken from reference TRBV5-4 and TRBJ1-2): ETGVTQSPTHLIKTRGQQVTLRCSSQSGHNTVSWYQQALGQGPQFIFQYYREEENGRGNFPPRFSGLQFPNYSSELNVNALELDDSALYLCASSFRTLNYGYTFGSGTRLTVV.

The V call is TRBV30, the J call TRBJ1-4; no clear D. Germline V CDR1 and CDR2: GTSNPN, SVGIG (reference sequence). CDR3 size: 11 residues. The V end was cut by 5 bases, the J end by 4 bases, with 5 bases between. The CDR3 DNA reads as TGTGCCTGGGCCGGTAATGAAAAACTGTTTTTT. It is translated as CAWAGNEKLFF.

This clone was seen only a few times. The chain uses TRBV7-3 and TRBJ2-1, with 7 bases lining up with TRBD2. V trimming: 4 bases; J trimming: 7 bases; junction bases outside the gene matches: 7. This CDR3 region has 14 residues. Per germline, CDR1 SGHTA and CDR2 FQGTGA. The CDR3 loop reads CASSWGGRGNEQFF. The CDR3 DNA follows: TGTGCCAGCAGCTGGGGCGGGAGAGGGAATGAGCAGTTCTTC.

This rearrangement joins TRBV30 to TRBJ1-1, with D possibly TRBD1 on 6 matching bases. Trimming took 1 base from V and 1 from J, leaving 13 bases between them. Germline CDR1 is GTSNPN and CDR2 is SVGIG (reference sequence). CDR3 length: 15 amino acids. The CDR3 loop is CAWSAEGGSNTEAFF. CDR3 coding DNA: TGTGCCTGGAGTGCAGAGGGGGGATCGAACACTGAAGCTTTCTTT.

This chain uses TRBV3-1 (or the pseudogene TRBV3-2) with TRBJ2-7, with 10 nucleotides matching TRBD2. CDR3 length: 16 amino acids. V shed 4 bases and J 2 bases; nucleotides not matched to a gene: 8. The V gene's germline CDR1 is LGHDT and CDR2 YNNKEL (reference sequence). The CDR3 protein is CASSRTRTSGTYEQYF. The CDR3, as DNA: TGTGCCAGCAGCCGGACCAGGACTAGCGGAACCTACGAGCAGTACTTC.